This T cell receptor beta chain was sequenced for a study of cytomegalovirus exposure and HLA in healthy donors. Study-wide results and limits: It is likely that the observed cluster of highly shared sequence variants was a sequencing artifact. In vitro experiments confirmed that a few CMV-associated chains were specific for CMV antigens. A later analysis by the authors found several of the most significant clusters apparently linked to common viral pathogens.

The PCR had 60 Vbeta and 13 Jbeta primers. Using immunoSEQ multiplex PCR, the repertoire was profiled, and TCRdb retains in-frame clones only, with some absent. The sample contains about 250,000 clones, about 90% of which appear only once. This clone occurred once. The antigen is unknown. V was clipped by 6 bases and J by 5 bases; unmatched bases: 14. Germline V gene lookup returns CDR1 MNHEY and CDR2 SMNVEV (reference sequence). The CDR3 totals 18 residues. V gene TRBV27 combines with J gene TRBJ2-1, with 12 bases matching TRBD2. Source material: PBMCs. This TCR derives from a girl aged 2 to 9 in good health and CMV-seronegative. The CDR3, as DNA: TGTGCCAGCAGATCTCGCCCATTCGGACTAGCGGGGAACAATGAGCAGTTCTTC. Protein sequence: CASRSRPFGLAGNNEQFF.